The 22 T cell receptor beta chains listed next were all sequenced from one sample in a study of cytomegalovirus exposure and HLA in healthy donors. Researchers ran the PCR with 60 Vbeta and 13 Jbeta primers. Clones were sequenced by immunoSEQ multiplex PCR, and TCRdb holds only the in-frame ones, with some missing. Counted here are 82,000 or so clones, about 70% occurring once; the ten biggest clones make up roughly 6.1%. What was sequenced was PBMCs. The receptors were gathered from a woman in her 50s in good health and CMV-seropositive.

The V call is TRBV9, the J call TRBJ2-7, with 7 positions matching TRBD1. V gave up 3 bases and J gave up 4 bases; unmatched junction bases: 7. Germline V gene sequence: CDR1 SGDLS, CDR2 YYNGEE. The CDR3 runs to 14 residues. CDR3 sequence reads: CASSATHRGYEQYF. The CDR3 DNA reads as TGTGCCAGCAGCGCAACTCACAGGGGTTACGAGCAGTACTTC.

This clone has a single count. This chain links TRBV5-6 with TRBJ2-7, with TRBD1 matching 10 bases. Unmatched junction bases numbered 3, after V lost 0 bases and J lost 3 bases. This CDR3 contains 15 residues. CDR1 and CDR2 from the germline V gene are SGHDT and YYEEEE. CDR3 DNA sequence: TGTGCCAGCAGCTTGGCCGGGACAGGGGTCTACGAGCAGTACTTC. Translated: CASSLAGTGVYEQYF.

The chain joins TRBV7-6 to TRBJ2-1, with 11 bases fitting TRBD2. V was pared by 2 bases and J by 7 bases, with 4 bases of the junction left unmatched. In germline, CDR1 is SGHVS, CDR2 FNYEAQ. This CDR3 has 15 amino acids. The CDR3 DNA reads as TGTGCCAGCAGCTTATGGTCTAGCGGGAGGAATGAGCAGTTCTTC. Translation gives CASSLWSSGRNEQFF.

The CDR3 region is CSSYIQGENTEAFF. Here the CDR3 DNA reads TGCAGCTCATACATACAGGGAGAAAACACTGAAGCTTTCTTT. The chain links TRBV29-1 to TRBJ1-1, with D perhaps TRBD1 (6 bases). Germline CDR1 reads SQVTM; CDR2 reads ANQGSEA. CDR3 length: 14 residues. Trimming took 8 bases from V and 2 from J, leaving 18 bases between them.

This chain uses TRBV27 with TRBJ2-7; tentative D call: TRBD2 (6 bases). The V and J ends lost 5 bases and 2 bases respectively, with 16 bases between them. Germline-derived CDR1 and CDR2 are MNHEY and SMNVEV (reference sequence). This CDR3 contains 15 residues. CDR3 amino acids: CASSPLEGEPYEQYF. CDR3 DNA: TGTGCCAGCAGTCCTTTGGAGGGAGAACCCTACGAGCAGTACTTC.

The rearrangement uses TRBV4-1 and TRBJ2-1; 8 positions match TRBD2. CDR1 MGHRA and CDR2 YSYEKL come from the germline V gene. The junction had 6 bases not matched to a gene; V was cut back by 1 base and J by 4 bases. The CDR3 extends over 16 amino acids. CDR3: CASSQGFASGYNEQFF. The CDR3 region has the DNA TGCGCCAGCAGCCAAGGGTTCGCTAGCGGGTACAATGAGCAGTTCTTC.

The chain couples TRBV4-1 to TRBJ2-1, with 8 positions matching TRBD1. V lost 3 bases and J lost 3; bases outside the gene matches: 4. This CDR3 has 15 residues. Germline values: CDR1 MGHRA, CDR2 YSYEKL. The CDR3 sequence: CASSHTDRDYNEQFF. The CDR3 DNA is TGCGCCAGCAGCCACACGGACAGGGACTACAATGAGCAGTTCTTC.

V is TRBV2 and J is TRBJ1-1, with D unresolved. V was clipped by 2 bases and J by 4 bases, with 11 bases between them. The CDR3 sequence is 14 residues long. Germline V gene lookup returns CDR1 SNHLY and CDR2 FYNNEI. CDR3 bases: TGTGCCAGCAGTGAATTGTTGTCGTCCACTGAAGCTTTCTTT. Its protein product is CASSELLSSTEAFF.

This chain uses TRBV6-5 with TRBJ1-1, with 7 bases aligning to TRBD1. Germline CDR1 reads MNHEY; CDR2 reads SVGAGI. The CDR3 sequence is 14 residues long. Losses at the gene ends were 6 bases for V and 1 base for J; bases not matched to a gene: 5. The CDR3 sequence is CASSPGQQNTEAFF. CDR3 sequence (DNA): TGTGCCAGCAGCCCGGGACAGCAGAACACTGAAGCTTTCTTT.

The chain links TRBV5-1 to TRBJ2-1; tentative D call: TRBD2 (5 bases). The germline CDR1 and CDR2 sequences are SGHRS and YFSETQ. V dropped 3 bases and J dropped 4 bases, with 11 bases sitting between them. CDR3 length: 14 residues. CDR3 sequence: CASSSGKEYNEQFF. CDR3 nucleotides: TGCGCCAGCAGCTCCGGGAAAGAGTACAATGAGCAGTTCTTC.

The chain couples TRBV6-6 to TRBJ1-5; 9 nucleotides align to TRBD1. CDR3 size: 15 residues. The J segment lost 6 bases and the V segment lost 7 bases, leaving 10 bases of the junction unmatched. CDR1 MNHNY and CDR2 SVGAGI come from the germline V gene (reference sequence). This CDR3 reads CASTYGTGYVQPQHF. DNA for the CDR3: TGTGCCAGCACCTACGGGACAGGGTATGTTCAGCCCCAGCATTTT.

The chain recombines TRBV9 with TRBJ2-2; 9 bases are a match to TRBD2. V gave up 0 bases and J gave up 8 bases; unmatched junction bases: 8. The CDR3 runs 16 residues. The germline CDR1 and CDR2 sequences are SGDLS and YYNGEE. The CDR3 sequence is CASSVGSSGAWGELFF. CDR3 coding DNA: TGTGCCAGCAGCGTAGGTTCTAGCGGGGCCTGGGGGGAGCTGTTTTTT.

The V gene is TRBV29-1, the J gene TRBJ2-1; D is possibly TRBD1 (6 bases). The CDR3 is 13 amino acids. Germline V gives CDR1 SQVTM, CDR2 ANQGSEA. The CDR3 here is CSSVGGRGHEQFF. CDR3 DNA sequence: TGCAGTTCTGTTGGGGGCAGGGGCCATGAGCAGTTCTTC.

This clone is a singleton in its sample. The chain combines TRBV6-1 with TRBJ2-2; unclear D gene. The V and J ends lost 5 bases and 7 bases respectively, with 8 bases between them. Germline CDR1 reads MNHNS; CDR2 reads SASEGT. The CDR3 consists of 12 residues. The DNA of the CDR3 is TGTGCCAGCAGTCCCTCGTACGGGGAGCTGTTTTTT. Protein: CASSPSYGELFF.

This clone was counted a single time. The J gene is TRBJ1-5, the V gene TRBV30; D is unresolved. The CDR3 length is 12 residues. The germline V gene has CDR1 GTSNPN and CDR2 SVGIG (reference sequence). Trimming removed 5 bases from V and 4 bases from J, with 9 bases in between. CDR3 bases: TGTGCCTGGGGCGGAGCTAATCAGCCCCAGCATTTT. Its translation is CAWGGANQPQHF.

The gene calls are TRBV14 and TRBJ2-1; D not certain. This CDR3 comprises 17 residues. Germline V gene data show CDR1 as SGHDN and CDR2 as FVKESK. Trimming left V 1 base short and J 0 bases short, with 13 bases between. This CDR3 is CASSQGVAQPSYNEQFF. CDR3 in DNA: TGTGCCAGCAGCCAAGGGGTAGCCCAACCCTCCTACAATGAGCAGTTCTTC.

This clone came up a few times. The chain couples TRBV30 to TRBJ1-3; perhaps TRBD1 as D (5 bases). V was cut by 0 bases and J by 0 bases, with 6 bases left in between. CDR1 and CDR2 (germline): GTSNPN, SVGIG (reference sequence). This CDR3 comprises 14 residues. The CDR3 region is CAWSVDSSGNTIYF. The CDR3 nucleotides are TGTGCCTGGAGTGTCGACAGCTCTGGAAACACCATATATTTT.

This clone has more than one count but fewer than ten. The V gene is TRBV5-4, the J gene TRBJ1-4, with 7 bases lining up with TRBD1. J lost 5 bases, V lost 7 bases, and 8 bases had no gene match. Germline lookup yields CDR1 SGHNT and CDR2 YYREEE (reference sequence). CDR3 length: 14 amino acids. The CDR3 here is CASHLTGANEKLFF. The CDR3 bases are TGTGCCAGCCACCTTACAGGGGCCAATGAAAAACTGTTTTTT.

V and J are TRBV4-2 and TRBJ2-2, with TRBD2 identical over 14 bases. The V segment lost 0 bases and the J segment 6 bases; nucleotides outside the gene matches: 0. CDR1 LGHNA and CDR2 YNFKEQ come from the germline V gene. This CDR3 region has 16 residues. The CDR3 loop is CASSQEGLAGAGELFF. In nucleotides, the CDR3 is TGTGCCAGCAGCCAAGAGGGACTAGCGGGAGCCGGGGAGCTGTTTTTT.

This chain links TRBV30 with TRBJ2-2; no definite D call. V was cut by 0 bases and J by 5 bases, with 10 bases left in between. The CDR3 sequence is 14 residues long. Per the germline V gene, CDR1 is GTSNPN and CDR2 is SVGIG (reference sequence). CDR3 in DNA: TGTGCCTGGAGTGTACTTCGGTCTACCGGGGAGCTGTTTTTT. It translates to CAWSVLRSTGELFF.

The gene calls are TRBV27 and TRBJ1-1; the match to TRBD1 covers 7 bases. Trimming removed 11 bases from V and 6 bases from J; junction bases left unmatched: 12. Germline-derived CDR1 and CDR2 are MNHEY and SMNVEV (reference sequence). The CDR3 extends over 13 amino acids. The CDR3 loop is CAARPTGSAEAFF. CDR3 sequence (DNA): TGTGCCGCGAGACCGACAGGGAGCGCTGAAGCTTTCTTT.

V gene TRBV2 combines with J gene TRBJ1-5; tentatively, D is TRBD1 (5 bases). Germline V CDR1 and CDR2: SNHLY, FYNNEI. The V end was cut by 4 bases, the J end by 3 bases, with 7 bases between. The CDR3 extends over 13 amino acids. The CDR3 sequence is CASSVRDNQPQHF. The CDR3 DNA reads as TGTGCCAGCAGTGTCAGGGACAATCAGCCCCAGCATTTT.